These T cell receptor beta chains were read from a single sample in a study of siplizumab effects on memory and regulatory T cells. The table came from immunoSEQ multiplex PCR; TCRdb's copy has only in-frame clones and leaves some out. The repertoire consists of some 100,000 clones, with about 92% occurring once and the leading ten covering 0.73%. Material: Tregs sorted from blood. The receptors were gathered from a human donor in good health. The CDR3 runs from the conserved cysteine through the conserved F or W. Each record gives: D gene, J gene, clone size, V gene, CDR3 protein. The D gene is left open where the match is weak. Clone size is shown for a subset of rows, as once, few, many or a class of expanded clone.

>NA|TRBJ2-3|NA|TRBV10-1
CASSDAASTSTDTQYF
>NA|TRBJ1-2|NA|TRBV6-5
CASSSPMSGYTF
>NA|TRBJ2-5|NA|TRBV19
CASSIGAAEQETQYF
>NA|TRBJ2-3|NA|TRBV20-1
CSASHGDTQYF
>NA|TRBJ2-3|once|TRBV5-1
CASSLATDTQYF
>NA|TRBJ1-2|NA|TRBV19
CASSISRASKGYTF
>TRBD2|TRBJ2-1|NA|TRBV7-9
CASSLGEGRSNEQFF
>NA|TRBJ2-7|NA|TRBV7-8
CASSYQGTPTEEQYF
>NA|TRBJ1-1|NA|TRBV11-3
CASSIQRGAEAFF
>NA|TRBJ2-7|NA|TRBV27
CASKLDSGNEQYF
>NA|TRBJ2-1|NA|TRBV2
CASSRLGGEQFF
>NA|TRBJ2-1|NA|TRBV23-1
CASSQSPGYNEQFF
>TRBD1|TRBJ2-3|NA|TRBV5-1
CASNVLRTGGDTQYF
>TRBD1|TRBJ2-1|NA|TRBV7-9
CASSSGRTGYNEQFF
>TRBD1|TRBJ1-2|NA|TRBV29-1
CSVGYLGQGRRGYTF
>NA|TRBJ2-1|NA|TRBV11-3
CASSSRSGASSYNEQFF
>TRBD2|TRBJ2-7|NA|TRBV18
CASSPSGGIYEQYF
>TRBD1|TRBJ2-5|few|TRBV18
CASSPPVVRGRGETQYF
>TRBD1|TRBJ2-2|NA|TRBV5-6
CASSRDRARTGELFF
>TRBD1|TRBJ1-5|NA|TRBV6-1
CASSPHRGQPQHF
>TRBD2|TRBJ2-6|NA|TRBV5-1
CASKVVAGFSGANVLTF
>NA|TRBJ2-1|NA|TRBV19
CASSPLFMGTYNEQFF
>TRBD2|TRBJ2-3|NA|TRBV5-1
CASSSPRLAGETDTQYF
>NA|TRBJ2-2|NA|TRBV28
CASSLVGGYTGELFF
>TRBD2|TRBJ2-1|NA|TRBV19
CASSNTPRGLAHNEQFF
>TRBD1|TRBJ2-7|NA|TRBV6-5
CASSSPGQLIYEQYF
>TRBD2|TRBJ2-2|NA|TRBV5-1
CASSLARTSGRHTGELFF